The 12 T cell receptor beta chains below were found in one sample sequenced in a study of OX40 agonist ivuxolimab in advanced cancers. Repertoires were generated with immunoSEQ multiplex PCR, while TCRdb's copy carries only in-frame clones and drops some. This table holds some 95,000 clones, 75% to 90% found once. Here the sequenced sample was CD4+ or CD8+ T cells sorted from blood, taken in a trial of the OX40 agonist ivuxolimab. These receptors were taken from an adult with an advanced solid tumor such as melanoma, head and neck, liver or kidney cancer.

V gene TRBV2 combines with J gene TRBJ1-3; a possible D gene is TRBD1 (6 bases). Trimming left V 4 bases short and J 0 bases short, with 13 bases between. Per the germline V gene, CDR1 is SNHLY and CDR2 is FYNNEI. The CDR3 has 16 residues. CDR3 sequence: CASSARGGLSGNTIYF. CDR3 nucleotide sequence: TGTGCCAGCAGTGCCCGGGGGGGGCTCTCTGGAAACACCATATATTTT.

This CDR3 reads CASGPHQGVSDTIYF. The CDR3 DNA follows: TGTGCCAGCGGCCCCCACCAGGGGGTGTCGGACACCATATATTTT. The J gene is TRBJ1-3, the V gene TRBV6-5; 7 bases map to TRBD1. V dropped 8 bases and J dropped 8; count of bases not matched to a gene: 15. This CDR3 has 15 amino acids. The germline V gene encodes CDR1 MNHEY and CDR2 SVGAGI.

This chain joins TRBV18 and TRBJ1-1; D uncertain. This CDR3 has 15 amino acids. The germline V gene encodes CDR1 KGHSH and CDR2 LQKENI. Trimming pared 6 bases from V and 0 bases from J, leaving 14 bases between. The CDR3 nucleotides are TGTGCCAGCTCGAGGGCAGGAGGGATGAACACTGAAGCTTTCTTT. Amino acids: CASSRAGGMNTEAFF. Filled out from reference TRBV18 and TRBJ1-1, the complete variable domain reads NAGVMQNPRHLVRRRGQEARLRCSPMKGHSHVYWYRQLPEEGLKFMVYLQKENIIDESGMPKERFSAEFPKEGPSILRIQQVVRGDSAAYFCASSRAGGMNTEAFFGQGTRLTVV.

V gene TRBV5-1 combines with J gene TRBJ2-3, with 14 bases identical to TRBD2. From germline, CDR1 is SGHRS and CDR2 YFSETQ. With 4 bases clipped from V and 5 bases from J, the junction kept 3 bases outside the gene matches. The CDR3 covers 15 residues. CDR3 loop: CASSLGLAGEDTQYF. In DNA, the CDR3 is TGCGCCAGCAGCCTGGGACTAGCGGGAGAAGATACGCAGTATTTT.

The chain carries TRBV28 and TRBJ2-5, with D possibly being TRBD1 (6 bases). Trimming removed 6 bases at V and 5 bases at J, with 10 bases between. Germline-derived CDR1 and CDR2 are MDHEN and SYDVKM. This CDR3 is 12 amino acids long. CDR3 nucleotides: TGTGCCAGCAGCCAGGGGTGGGAGACCCAGTACTTC. It specifies CASSQGWETQYF.

The chain joins TRBV5-1 to TRBJ2-3; 8 nucleotides align to TRBD1. Trimming removed 4 bases from V and 5 bases from J; junction bases left unmatched: 6. From germline, CDR1 is SGHRS and CDR2 YFSETQ. This CDR3 has 14 residues. The CDR3 DNA sequence: TGCGCCAGCAGCATAGGACAGGGCAGAGATACGCAGTATTTT. It specifies CASSIGQGRDTQYF.

The V and J genes are TRBV6-5 and TRBJ2-3; D is uncertain. With 0 bases removed from V and 6 bases from J, the gap between germline ends came to 10 bases. Germline V gives CDR1 MNHEY, CDR2 SVGAGI. This CDR3 has 14 amino acids. CDR3 DNA: TGTGCCAGCAGTTACTCGAAAGGGTGGGATACGCAGTATTTT. As protein: CASSYSKGWDTQYF.

On this clone: The same CDR3 arises from other DNA sequences in this sample as well. The CDR3 DNA reads TGTGCCAGCAGCTTAGATCAAGAGACCCAGTACTTC. Its protein product is CASSLDQETQYF. The V gene is TRBV7-2, the J gene TRBJ2-5; D unclear. V lost 1 base and J 2 bases, leaving 2 bases between the germline ends. Germline V gene sequence: CDR1 SGHTA, CDR2 FQGNSA. This CDR3 region has 12 residues.

V gene TRBV7-3 combines with J gene TRBJ1-1; D remains ambiguous. The ends were cut back, 5 bases at V and 6 bases at J, with 16 bases in the middle. The CDR3 spans 14 residues. Looked up from germline, CDR1 is SGHTA and CDR2 is FQGTGA. CDR3 loop: CASSVGPSRAEAFF. The DNA of the CDR3 is TGTGCCAGCAGCGTGGGCCCTTCGCGGGCTGAAGCTTTCTTT.

V usage is TRBV5-1 and J usage is TRBJ2-5; D is uncertain. This CDR3 spans 11 amino acids. Germline-derived CDR1 and CDR2 are SGHRS and YFSETQ. Trimming removed 2 bases at V and 2 bases at J, with 1 base between. The CDR3 DNA follows: TGCGCCAGCAGCTTTCAAGAGACCCAGTACTTC. Translating it yields CASSFQETQYF.

The chain carries TRBV5-6 and TRBJ1-3, with TRBD1 matching 8 bases. The CDR3 loop spans 15 amino acids. The ends lost 3 bases at V and 1 base at J; junction bases unmatched: 3. The V gene's germline CDR1 is SGHDT and CDR2 YYEEEE. The CDR3 here is CASSSWTGSGNTIYF. The CDR3 region has the DNA TGTGCCAGCAGCTCCTGGACAGGGTCTGGAAACACCATATATTTT.

The CDR3 coding sequence is TGTGCCAGCACATCTATCAGTGGGAAGACCTACGAGCAGTACTTC. Translated, it gives CASTSISGKTYEQYF. The chain has TRBV28 and TRBJ2-7; D gene uncertain. The CDR3 loop spans 15 amino acids. CDR1 and CDR2 (germline): MDHEN, SYDVKM. Trimming removed 7 bases at V and 2 bases at J, with 18 bases between.